The source of this TCR beta chain is a study of cytomegalovirus exposure and HLA in healthy donors. Study information: Falling in the Caucasian-associated ancestry cluster were roughly 86% of under 500 genotyped donors. Study-wide points: As a later analysis showed, a missense DCLRE1C variant was linked to trimming of TCR beta V- and J-genes.

The CDR3 covers 14 residues. Germline assignment: CDR1 KGHSH and CDR2 LQKENI. Primers for the PCR totalled 60 Vbeta and 13 Jbeta. The assay was immunoSEQ multiplex PCR, and TCRdb's table has in-frame clones only and misses some. The data contain approximately 89,000 clones, 62% of them seen just once; the ten biggest clones take up about 5.4%. In the case of this clone: Its cognate antigen is unknown.

This clonotype originated in a woman aged 30 to 39 in good health and CMV-seropositive. Sequencing was done on a sample of PBMCs. The gene calls are TRBV18 and TRBJ2-5; D is perhaps TRBD1 (6 bases). The DNA end lines up better with TRBJ2-7; the J call may be wrong. CDR3 sequence (DNA): TGTGCCAGCTCACCCGGACAGCCCACCTACGAGCAGTACTTC. Protein product: CASSPGQPTYEQYF.